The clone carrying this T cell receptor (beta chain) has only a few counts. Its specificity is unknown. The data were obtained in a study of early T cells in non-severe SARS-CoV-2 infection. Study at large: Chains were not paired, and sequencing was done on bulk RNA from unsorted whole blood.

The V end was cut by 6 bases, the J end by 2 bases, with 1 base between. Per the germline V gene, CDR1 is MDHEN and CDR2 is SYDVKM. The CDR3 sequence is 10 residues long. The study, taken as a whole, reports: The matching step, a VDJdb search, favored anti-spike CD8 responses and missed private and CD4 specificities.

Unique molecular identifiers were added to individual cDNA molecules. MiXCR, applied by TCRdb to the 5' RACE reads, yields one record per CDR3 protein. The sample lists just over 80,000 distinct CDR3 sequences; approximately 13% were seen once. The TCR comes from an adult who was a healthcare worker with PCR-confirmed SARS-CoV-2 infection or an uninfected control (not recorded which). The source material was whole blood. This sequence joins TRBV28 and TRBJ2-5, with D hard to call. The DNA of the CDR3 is TGTGCCAGCAGACAAGAGACCCAGTACTTC. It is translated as CASRQETQYF.